This T cell receptor beta chain was captured by sequencing in a study of neurological immune-mediated disorders. Regarding the study as a whole: Phylogenetic grouping assigned the repertoires of 18 of 34 multiple sclerosis patients to a single related-CDR3 cluster, which may represent a signature.

This clonotype has ten or more counts. Antigen: not known. V dropped 0 bases and J dropped 4 bases, with 12 bases sitting between them. Germline V gives CDR1 KGHSH, CDR2 LQKENI. CDR3 length: 15 residues. The authors produced cDNA by 5'RACE using 10-nucleotide random UMIs. The authors obtained over 160 million TCR-beta sequences from 15-18 subjects per sequencing run. TCRdb independently ran MiXCR on the 5' RACE reads; one entry per CDR3 protein. The sample has over 50,000 distinct CDR3 sequences; around 5% are singletons. The chain combines TRBV18 with TRBJ1-2; D perhaps matches TRBD1 (6 bases). The sample consisted of PBMCs. This sequence originates from a human donor with multiple sclerosis. The donor label of this sample is uncertain. The CDR3 loop reads CASSPPAGAGYGYTF. The CDR3 DNA reads TGTGCCAGCTCACCACCGGCAGGGGCAGGCTATGGCTACACCTTC.